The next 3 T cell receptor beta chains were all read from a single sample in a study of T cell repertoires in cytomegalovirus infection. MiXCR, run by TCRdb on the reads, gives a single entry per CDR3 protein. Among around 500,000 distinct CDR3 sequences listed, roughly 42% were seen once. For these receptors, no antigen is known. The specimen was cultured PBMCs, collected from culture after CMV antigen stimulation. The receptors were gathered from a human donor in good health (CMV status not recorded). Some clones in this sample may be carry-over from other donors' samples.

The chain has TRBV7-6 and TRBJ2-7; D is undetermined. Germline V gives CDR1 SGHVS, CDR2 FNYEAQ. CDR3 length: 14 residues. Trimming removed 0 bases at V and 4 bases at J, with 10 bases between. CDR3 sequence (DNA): TGTGCCAGCAGCTTAGCTGGTGTGGAATACGAGCAGTACTTC. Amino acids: CASSLAGVEYEQYF.

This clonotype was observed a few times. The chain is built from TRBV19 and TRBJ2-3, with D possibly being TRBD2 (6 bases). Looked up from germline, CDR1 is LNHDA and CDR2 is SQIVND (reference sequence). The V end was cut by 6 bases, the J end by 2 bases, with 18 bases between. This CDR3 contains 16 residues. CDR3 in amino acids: CASRATSLADTDTQYF. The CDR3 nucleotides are TGTGCCAGTAGAGCAACCTCGTTAGCGGACACAGATACGCAGTATTTT.

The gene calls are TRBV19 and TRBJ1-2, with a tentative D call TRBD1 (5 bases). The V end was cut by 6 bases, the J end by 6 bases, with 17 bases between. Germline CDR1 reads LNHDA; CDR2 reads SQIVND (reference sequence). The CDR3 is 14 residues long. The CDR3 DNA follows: TGTGCCAGTAGCCGTTTCGACAGTGAGGATGGCTACACCTTC. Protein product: CASSRFDSEDGYTF.